These 13 T cell receptor beta chains were sequenced from one sample in a study of T cells after yellow fever vaccination. TCRdb re-called the 5' RACE reads with MiXCR, one entry per CDR3 protein. The table includes roughly 500,000 distinct CDR3 sequences, 15% to 20% detected once. The sample was PBMCs, taken 15 days after the yellow fever booster vaccination. All receptors derive from a man aged 25 to 45 who received the YFV17D yellow fever vaccine.

The J gene is TRBJ2-3, the V gene TRBV28; a possible D gene is TRBD1 (5 bases). V lost 4 bases and J 0 bases, leaving 11 bases between the germline ends. Germline V CDR1 and CDR2: MDHEN, SYDVKM. This CDR3 has 15 residues. In DNA, the CDR3 is TGTGCCAGCAGTTCCAGGGTCTGGAGCACAGATACGCAGTATTTT. Amino acid sequence: CASSSRVWSTDTQYF.

The rearrangement uses TRBV11-2 and TRBJ2-5, with D possibly matching TRBD2 (6 bases). Trimming stripped 1 base from V and 7 bases from J, with 10 bases between. The CDR3 totals 13 residues. CDR1 and CDR2 (germline): SGHAT, FQNNGV. CDR3 sequence: CASSLVVEGTQYF. The CDR3 bases are TGTGCCAGCAGCTTAGTAGTGGAGGGGACCCAGTACTTC.

This clonotype was observed a few times. J is TRBJ2-1 and V is TRBV6-1, with D tentatively TRBD1 or TRBD2 (5 bases each). Per the germline V gene, CDR1 is MNHNS and CDR2 is SASEGT. CDR3 length: 12 residues. V dropped 11 bases and J dropped 4 bases, with 12 bases sitting between them. CDR3 sequence (DNA): TGTGCCCTGGGGGAAATGTACAATGAGCAGTTCTTC. It codes for CALGEMYNEQFF.

Only a few counts were recorded for this clonotype. The chain employs TRBV12-3 or TRBV12-4 and TRBJ1-5; TRBD1 might be the D (6 bases). Trimming pared 0 bases from V and 7 bases from J, leaving 13 bases between. CDR3 length: 15 residues. The CDR3 loop is CASSLAGGRSQPQHF. The DNA of the CDR3 is TGTGCCAGCAGTTTAGCCGGGGGCAGGTCCCAGCCCCAGCATTTT.

This rearrangement joins TRBV28 to TRBJ2-1; tentatively, D is TRBD2 (6 bases). The V gene's germline CDR1 is MDHEN and CDR2 SYDVKM. Trimming pared 4 bases from V and 6 bases from J, leaving 22 bases between. The CDR3 loop spans 17 amino acids. Written as DNA, the CDR3 is TGTGCCAGCAGTTCAACCACTCTAGCGCGATCCCTCAATGAGCAGTTCTTC. Its protein product is CASSSTTLARSLNEQFF.

The V call is TRBV20-1, the J call TRBJ2-2, with D hard to call. The ends were cut back, 2 bases at V and 1 base at J, with 8 bases in the middle. This CDR3 has 14 residues. Germline CDR1 is DFQATT and CDR2 is SNEGSKA (reference sequence). CDR3 residues: CSARSSVNTGELFF. CDR3 DNA: TGCAGTGCTAGAAGCAGCGTGAACACCGGGGAGCTGTTTTTT.

This clonotype was found a few times. The rearrangement uses TRBV25-1 and TRBJ2-2; D perhaps matches TRBD1 (7 bases). The CDR3 is 18 amino acids. Germline CDR1 is MGHDK and CDR2 is SYGVNS. The germline V and J ends were trimmed by 1 base and 6 bases, with 21 bases remaining between them. The CDR3 sequence is CASSESGGGTARPGELFF. CDR3 DNA sequence: TGTGCCAGCAGTGAATCGGGCGGAGGGACAGCTAGACCCGGGGAGCTGTTTTTT.

The chain joins TRBV5-1 to TRBJ2-4, with TRBD2 as a possible D gene (6 bases). Trimming took off 1 base at V and 8 bases at J, with 10 bases between the two ends. Germline values: CDR1 SGHRS, CDR2 YFSETQ. This CDR3 is 13 amino acids long. CDR3 sequence: CASSLRSGDIQYF. As DNA, the CDR3 is TGCGCCAGCAGCTTGCGATCGGGGGACATTCAGTACTTC.

This clonotype appeared a few times. V and J are TRBV6-5 and TRBJ2-3, with 7 nucleotides matching TRBD1. CDR3 length: 14 residues. The germline CDR1 and CDR2 sequences are MNHEY and SVGAGI. J lost 2 bases, V lost 4 bases, and 3 bases had no gene match. The CDR3 here is CASSSGTVTDTQYF. The CDR3 bases are TGTGCCAGCAGTTCTGGGACAGTCACAGATACGCAGTATTTT.

The chain joins TRBV7-9 to TRBJ1-2, with 7 bases aligning to TRBD1. The germline V gene encodes CDR1 SEHNR and CDR2 FQNEAQ (reference sequence). This CDR3 spans 14 amino acids. J lost 7 bases, V lost 5 bases, and 10 bases had no gene match. The CDR3, as DNA: TGTGCCAGCAGCCCCCAGAAGGGGGCGGGTGGCTACACCTTC. Its translation is CASSPQKGAGGYTF.

This clonotype was counted only a few times. This chain uses TRBV7-2 with TRBJ1-5; 10 nucleotides agree with TRBD1. The CDR3 has 16 amino acids. The ends lost 5 bases at V and 6 bases at J; junction bases unmatched: 10. The germline CDR1 and CDR2 sequences are SGHTA and FQGNSA. The CDR3: CASSPWTGGSVQPQHF. CDR3 coding DNA: TGTGCCAGCAGCCCTTGGACAGGGGGTTCTGTTCAGCCCCAGCATTTT. Based on the CDR3 plus reference TRBV7-2 and TRBJ1-5, the full variable domain is GAGVSQSPSNKVTEKGKDVELRCDPISGHTALYWYRQSLGQGLEFLIYFQGNSAPDKSGLPSDRFSAERTGGSVSTLTIQRTQQEDSAVYLCASSPWTGGSVQPQHFGDGTRLSIL.

The chain joins TRBV6-1 to TRBJ2-3; D remains unclear. The CDR3 is 14 residues long. V lost 2 bases and J lost 5, with 11 bases in between. Per germline, CDR1 MNHNS and CDR2 SASEGT. DNA for the CDR3: TGTGCCAGCAGTGAAATAATTGGGGTAGATACGCAGTATTTT. This codes for CASSEIIGVDTQYF.

This chain uses TRBV25-1 with TRBJ2-7; D possibly corresponds to TRBD2 (5 bases). Between the trimmed V and J ends, which lost 6 bases and 3 bases, there was a span of 9 bases. The CDR3 has 12 amino acids. The germline CDR1 and CDR2 sequences are MGHDK and SYGVNS. CDR3 protein: CASSTGVYEQYF. The DNA of the CDR3 is TGTGCCAGCAGCACCGGGGTCTACGAGCAGTACTTC.